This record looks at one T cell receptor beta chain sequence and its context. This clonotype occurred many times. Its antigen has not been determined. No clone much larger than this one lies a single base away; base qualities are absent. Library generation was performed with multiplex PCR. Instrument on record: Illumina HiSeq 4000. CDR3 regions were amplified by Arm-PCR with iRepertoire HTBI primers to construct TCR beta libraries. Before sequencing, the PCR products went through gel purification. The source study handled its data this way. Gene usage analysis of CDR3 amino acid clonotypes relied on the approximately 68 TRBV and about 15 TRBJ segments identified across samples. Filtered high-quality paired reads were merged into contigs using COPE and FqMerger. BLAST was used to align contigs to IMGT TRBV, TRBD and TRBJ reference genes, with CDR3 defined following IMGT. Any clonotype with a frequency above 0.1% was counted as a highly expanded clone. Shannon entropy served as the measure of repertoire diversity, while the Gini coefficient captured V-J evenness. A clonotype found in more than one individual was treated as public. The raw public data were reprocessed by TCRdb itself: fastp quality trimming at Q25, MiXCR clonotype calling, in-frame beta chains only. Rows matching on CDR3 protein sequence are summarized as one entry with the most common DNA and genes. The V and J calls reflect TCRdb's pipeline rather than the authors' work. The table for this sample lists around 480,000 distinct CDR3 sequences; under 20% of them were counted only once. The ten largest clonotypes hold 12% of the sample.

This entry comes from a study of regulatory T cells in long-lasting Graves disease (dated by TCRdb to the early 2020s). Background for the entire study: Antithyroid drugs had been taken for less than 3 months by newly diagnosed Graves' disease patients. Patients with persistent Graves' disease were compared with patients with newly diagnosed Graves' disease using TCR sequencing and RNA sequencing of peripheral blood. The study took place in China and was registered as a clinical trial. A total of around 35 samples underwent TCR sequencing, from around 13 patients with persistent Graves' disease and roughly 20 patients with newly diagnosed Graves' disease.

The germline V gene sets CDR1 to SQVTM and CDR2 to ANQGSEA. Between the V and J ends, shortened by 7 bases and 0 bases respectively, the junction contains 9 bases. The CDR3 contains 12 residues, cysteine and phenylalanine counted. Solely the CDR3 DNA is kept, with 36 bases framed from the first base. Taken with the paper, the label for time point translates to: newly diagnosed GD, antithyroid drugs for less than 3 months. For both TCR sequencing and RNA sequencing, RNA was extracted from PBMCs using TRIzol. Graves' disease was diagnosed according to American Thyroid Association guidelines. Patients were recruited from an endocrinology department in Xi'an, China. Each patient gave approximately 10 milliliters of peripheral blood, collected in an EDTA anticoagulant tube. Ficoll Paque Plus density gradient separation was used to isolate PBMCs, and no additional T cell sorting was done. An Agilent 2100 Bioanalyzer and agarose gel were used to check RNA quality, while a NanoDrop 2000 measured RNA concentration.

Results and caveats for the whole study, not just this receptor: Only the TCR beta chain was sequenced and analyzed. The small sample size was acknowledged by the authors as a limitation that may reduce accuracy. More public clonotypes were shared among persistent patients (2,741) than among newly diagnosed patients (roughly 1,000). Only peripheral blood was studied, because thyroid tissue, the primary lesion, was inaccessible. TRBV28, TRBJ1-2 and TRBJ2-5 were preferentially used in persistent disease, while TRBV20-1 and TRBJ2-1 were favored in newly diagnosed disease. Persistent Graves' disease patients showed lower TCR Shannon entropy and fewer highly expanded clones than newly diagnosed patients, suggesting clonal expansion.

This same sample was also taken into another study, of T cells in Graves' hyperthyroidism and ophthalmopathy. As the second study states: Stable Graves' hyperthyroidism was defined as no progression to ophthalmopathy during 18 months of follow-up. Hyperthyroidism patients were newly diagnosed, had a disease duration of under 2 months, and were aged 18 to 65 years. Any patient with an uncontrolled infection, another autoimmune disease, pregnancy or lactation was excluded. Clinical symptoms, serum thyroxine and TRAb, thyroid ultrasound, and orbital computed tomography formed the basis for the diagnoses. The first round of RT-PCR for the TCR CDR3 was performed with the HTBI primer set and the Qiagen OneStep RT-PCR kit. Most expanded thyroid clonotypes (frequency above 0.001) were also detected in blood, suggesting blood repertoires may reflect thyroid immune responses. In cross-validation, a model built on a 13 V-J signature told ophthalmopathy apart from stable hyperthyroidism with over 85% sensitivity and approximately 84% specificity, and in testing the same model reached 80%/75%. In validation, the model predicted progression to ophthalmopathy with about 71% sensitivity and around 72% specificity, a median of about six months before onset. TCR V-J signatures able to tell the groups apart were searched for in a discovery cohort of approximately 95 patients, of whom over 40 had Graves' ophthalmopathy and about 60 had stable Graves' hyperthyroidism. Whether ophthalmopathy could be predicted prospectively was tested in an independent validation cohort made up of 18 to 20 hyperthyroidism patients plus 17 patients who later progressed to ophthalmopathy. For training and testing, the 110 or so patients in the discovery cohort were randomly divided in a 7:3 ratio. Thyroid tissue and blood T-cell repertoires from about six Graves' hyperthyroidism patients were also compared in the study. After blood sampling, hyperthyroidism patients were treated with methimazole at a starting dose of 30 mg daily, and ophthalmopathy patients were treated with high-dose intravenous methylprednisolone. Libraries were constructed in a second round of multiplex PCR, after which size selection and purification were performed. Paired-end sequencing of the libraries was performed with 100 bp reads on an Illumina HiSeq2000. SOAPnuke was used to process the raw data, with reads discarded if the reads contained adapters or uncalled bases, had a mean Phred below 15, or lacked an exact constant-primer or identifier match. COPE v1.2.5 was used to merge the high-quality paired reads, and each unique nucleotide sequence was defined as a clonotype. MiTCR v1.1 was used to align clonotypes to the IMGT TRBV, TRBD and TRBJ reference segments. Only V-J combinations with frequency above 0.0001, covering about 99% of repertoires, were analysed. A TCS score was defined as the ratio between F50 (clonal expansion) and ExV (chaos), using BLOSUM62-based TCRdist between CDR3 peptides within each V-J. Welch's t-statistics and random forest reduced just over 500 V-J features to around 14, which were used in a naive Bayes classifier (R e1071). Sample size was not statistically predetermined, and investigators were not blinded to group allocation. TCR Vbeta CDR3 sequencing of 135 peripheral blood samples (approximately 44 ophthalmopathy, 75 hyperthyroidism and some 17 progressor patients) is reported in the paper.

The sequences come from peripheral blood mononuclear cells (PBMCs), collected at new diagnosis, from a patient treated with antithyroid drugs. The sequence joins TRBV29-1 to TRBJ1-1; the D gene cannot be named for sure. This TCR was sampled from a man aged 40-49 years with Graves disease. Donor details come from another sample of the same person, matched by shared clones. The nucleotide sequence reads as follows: TGCAGCGCCCGGCGACTGAACACTGAAGCTTTCTTT. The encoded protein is CSARRLNTEAFF. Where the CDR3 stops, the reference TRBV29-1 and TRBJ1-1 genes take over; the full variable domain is SAVISQKPSRDICQRGTSLTIQCQVDSQVTMMFWYRQQPGQSLTLIATANQGSEATYESGFVIDKFPISRPNLTFSTLTVSNMSPEDSSIYLCSARRLNTEAFFGQGTRLTVV.